What follows is one TCR beta chain and its context. The data belong to a study of blood T cell repertoires in COVID-19. Some clones are missing from TCRdb's copy, which holds only in-frame ones; the method was immunoSEQ multiplex PCR. The table records 210,000 or so clones, 65% to 90% of them present only once. The TCR sequence derives from a man between 45 and 60 years old with acute or convalescent COVID-19. The sample comprised peripheral blood.

The CDR3: CASSQVGTQIGGYTF. For the CDR3, the DNA is TGCGCCAGCAGCCAAGTCGGGACTCAGATAGGCGGCTACACCTTC. The chain is built from TRBV4-1 and TRBJ1-2; TRBD1 is a possible D gene (5 bases). The germline V gene encodes CDR1 MGHRA and CDR2 YSYEKL. There are 15 residues in the CDR3. With 1 base removed from V and 8 bases from J, the gap between germline ends came to 17 bases.